A single sample is the source of the 26 T cell receptor beta chains below, sequenced in a study of blood T cell repertoires in COVID-19. Assay: immunoSEQ multiplex PCR; the TCRdb copy retains only in-frame clones and omits some. The sample yields about 160,000 clones, 80% to 85% seen once. Sequencing input: peripheral blood. All receptors derive from a woman older than 75 with active or convalescent COVID-19.

CDR3 nucleotides: TGTGCCAGCACCGAATACAGGGGGCTGAAGACTAATGAAAAACTGTTTTTT. It translates to CASTEYRGLKTNEKLFF. The J gene is TRBJ1-4, the V gene TRBV7-8; 9 bases fit TRBD1. The V segment lost 7 bases and the J segment 2 bases; nucleotides outside the gene matches: 11. The length of the CDR3 is 17 residues. The V gene's germline CDR1 is SGHVS and CDR2 FQNEAQ.

This clone was seen a single time. The chain uses TRBV10-2 and TRBJ1-2, with TRBD1 matching over 7 bases. V gave up 6 bases and J gave up 5 bases; unmatched junction bases: 3. The CDR3 is made up of 12 amino acids. The V gene's germline CDR1 is WSHSY and CDR2 SAAADI. CDR3: CASRGGPYGYTF. The CDR3 DNA follows: TGCGCCAGCAGAGGGGGCCCTTATGGCTACACCTTC.

The chain is built from TRBV21-1 and TRBJ1-4; the listed D gene, TRBD1, was not tested against the DNA. TRBV21-1 is deemed a pseudogene. This CDR3 contains 17 residues. Here the CDR3 DNA reads TGTGCCAGCAGCAAAGTCGGCAGGGTTTGGCCTAATGAAAAACTGTTTTTT. Translating gives CASSKVGRVWPNEKLFF.

The rearrangement links TRBV4-3 to TRBJ2-2; the D gene is possibly TRBD2 (6 bases). Per the germline V gene, CDR1 is LGHNA and CDR2 is YSLEER. Trimming pared 4 bases from V and 4 bases from J, leaving 19 bases between. The CDR3 has 17 residues. The DNA for the CDR3 is TGCGCCAGCAGCCTGGGGGGAGCGGCGTACGGCACCGGGGAGCTGTTTTTT. Translation: CASSLGGAAYGTGELFF.

This chain uses TRBV10-3 with TRBJ2-7; D might be TRBD2 (7 bases). The CDR3 sequence is 15 residues long. The germline V gene encodes CDR1 ENHRY and CDR2 SYGVKD. Trimming left V 8 bases short and J 0 bases short, with 17 bases between. CDR3 region: CAIPRRGAPSYEQYF. The DNA of the CDR3 is TGTGCCATCCCCAGACGGGGGGCTCCCTCCTACGAGCAGTACTTC.

This rearrangement joins TRBV3-1 (or the pseudogene TRBV3-2) to TRBJ2-1; TRBD2 matches at 11 bases. The germline CDR1 and CDR2 sequences are LGHDT and YNNKEL (reference sequence). This CDR3 comprises 14 residues. V was clipped by 4 bases and J by 7 bases; unmatched bases: 3. The CDR3 spells CASSLGLAGNEQFF. CDR3 coding DNA: TGTGCCAGCAGCCTCGGACTAGCGGGTAATGAGCAGTTCTTC.

The chain uses TRBV2 and TRBJ2-5; 9 bases map to TRBD1. In germline, CDR1 is SNHLY, CDR2 FYNNEI. The CDR3 is made up of 15 amino acids. The J segment lost 5 bases and the V segment lost 6 bases, leaving 10 bases of the junction unmatched. This chain's CDR3 is CASRGTGTSGETQYF. The CDR3 coding sequence is TGTGCCAGCAGGGGGACAGGGACGTCGGGGGAGACCCAGTACTTC.

The chain joins TRBV11-2 to TRBJ1-2; perhaps TRBD1 as D (6 bases). Germline assignment: CDR1 SGHAT and CDR2 FQNNGV. This CDR3 region has 14 residues. V dropped 5 bases and J dropped 3 bases, with 13 bases sitting between them. CDR3 DNA sequence: TGTGCCAGCAGCCCGCAGGGGCTTCACTATGGCTACACCTTC. Protein product: CASSPQGLHYGYTF.

The rearrangement joins TRBV7-2 to TRBJ1-6, with TRBD1 identical over 9 bases. Per germline, CDR1 SGHTA and CDR2 FQGNSA. The trim removed 6 bases at V and 4 bases at J, leaving 4 bases unmatched. The length of the CDR3 is 15 residues. CDR3 nucleotide sequence: TGTGCCAGCAGGGGGGGGACAGGGTATAATTCACCCCTCCACTTT. It specifies CASRGGTGYNSPLHF.

This clone has a single count. The gene calls are TRBV5-1 and TRBJ2-1; TRBD2 matches 15 bases. CDR1 and CDR2 from the germline V gene are SGHRS and YFSETQ. V lost 0 bases to trimming and J lost 7 bases; unmatched junction nucleotides: 5. This CDR3 has 17 amino acids. The CDR3 sequence: CASSLGPGTSGGNEQFF. The CDR3 DNA is TGCGCCAGCAGCTTGGGTCCCGGGACTAGCGGGGGGAATGAGCAGTTCTTC.

As DNA, the CDR3 is TGTGCCAGCAGTTCGGGAGGGCTAACCCACTATGGCTACACCTTC. Translated: CASSSGGLTHYGYTF. The chain is built from TRBV6-6 and TRBJ1-2; no definite D call. V lost 4 bases and J lost 3, with 15 bases in between. The CDR3 consists of 15 residues. Germline CDR1 and CDR2: MNHNY and SVGAGI (reference sequence).

The chain employs TRBV5-1 and TRBJ2-1, with TRBD1 matching over 11 bases. V dropped 0 bases and J dropped 10; count of bases not matched to a gene: 6. CDR1 is SGHRS, CDR2 YFSETQ, per germline. The CDR3 contains 15 residues. CDR3 nucleotides: TGCGCCAGCAGCTTGGCGCCCGGGACAGGGGGGGAGCAGTTCTTC. It specifies CASSLAPGTGGEQFF.

Only one count was recorded for this clone. The gene calls are TRBV7-2 and TRBJ1-2; 10 bases are a match to TRBD1. Germline V gene data show CDR1 as SGHTA and CDR2 as FQGNSA. The CDR3 covers 15 residues. V lost 4 bases and J lost 4; bases outside the gene matches: 6. This chain's CDR3 is CASSSKDRGIYGYTF. The CDR3 bases are TGTGCCAGCAGCTCAAAGGACAGGGGGATCTATGGCTACACCTTC.

The chain carries TRBV10-3 and TRBJ1-2; D uncertain. The CDR3 contains 11 residues. CDR1 is ENHRY and CDR2 is SYGVKD in the germline V gene. The CDR3 here is CASRANYGYTF. Here the CDR3 DNA reads TGTGCGAGCCGGGCTAACTATGGCTACACCTTC.

A note on this clone: This sample includes further DNA sequences coding for the same CDR3. The chain recombines TRBV19 with TRBJ1-2, with 10 bases lining up with TRBD1. Trimming cost V 1 base and J 5 bases; bases outside gene matches: 1. CDR1 LNHDA and CDR2 SQIVND come from the germline V gene (reference sequence). This CDR3 contains 14 residues. CDR3 nucleotides: TGTGCCAGTAGTATAGGGGGACAGGGGTATGGCTACACCTTC. Its translation is CASSIGGQGYGYTF. The whole variable domain, filled in from reference TRBV19 and TRBJ1-2, reads DGGITQSPKYLFRKEGQNVTLSCEQNLNHDAMYWYRQDPGQGLRLIYYSQIVNDFQKGDIAEGYSVSREKKESFPLTVTSAQKNPTAFYLCASSIGGQGYGYTFGSGTRLTVV.

The chain uses TRBV6-5 and TRBJ2-2, with 14 bases lining up with TRBD2. V gave up 7 bases and J gave up 3 bases; unmatched junction bases: 1. CDR1 MNHEY and CDR2 SVGAGI come from the germline V gene. This CDR3 is built from 15 residues. As DNA, the CDR3 is TGTGCCAGCAAGGGACTAGCGGGGGACACCGGGGAGCTGTTTTTT. Translating it yields CASKGLAGDTGELFF.

V gene TRBV5-6 combines with J gene TRBJ1-3, with TRBD1 matching 7 bases. Germline CDR1 and CDR2: SGHDT and YYEEEE. After removal of 3 bases from V and 7 bases from J, the junction contained 7 bases not matched to a gene. The CDR3 covers 14 residues. The CDR3 spells CASSSAGQMNTIYF. CDR3 in DNA: TGTGCCAGCAGCTCCGCGGGACAGATGAACACCATATATTTT.

The rearrangement joins TRBV19 to TRBJ2-2; weak D call: TRBD1 (5 bases). V dropped 7 bases and J dropped 4 bases, with 13 bases sitting between them. Germline V gives CDR1 LNHDA, CDR2 SQIVND (reference sequence). The CDR3 runs 14 residues. The CDR3, as DNA: TGTGCCAGTACTAGGACAACAGGCACCGGGGAGCTGTTTTTT. It yields the protein CASTRTTGTGELFF.

The rearrangement joins TRBV19 to TRBJ1-2, with 10 bases fitting TRBD1. The CDR3 contains 16 residues. With 4 bases clipped from V and 4 bases from J, the junction kept 9 bases outside the gene matches. Germline V gene sequence: CDR1 LNHDA, CDR2 SQIVND (reference sequence). The CDR3 region is CASSRVGTGASYGYTF. As DNA, the CDR3 is TGTGCCAGTAGTAGGGTAGGGACAGGGGCCAGCTATGGCTACACCTTC.

The chain carries TRBV27 and TRBJ1-5; a weak D match, TRBD1 (6 bases). CDR3 length: 14 residues. The germline V gene encodes CDR1 MNHEY and CDR2 SMNVEV (reference sequence). Trimming stripped 3 bases from V and 3 bases from J, with 9 bases between. Here the CDR3 reads CASSFDRFNQPQHF. CDR3 sequence (DNA): TGTGCCAGCAGTTTCGACAGGTTCAATCAGCCCCAGCATTTT.

The CDR3 DNA reads TGTGCCAGCAGGCCCGACAGGGGGATACGATCTGGAAACACCATATATTTT. It specifies CASRPDRGIRSGNTIYF. The chain uses TRBV28 and TRBJ1-3, with 9 nucleotides matching TRBD1. The CDR3 is 17 residues long. V shed 6 bases, J shed 1 base, and the junction held 10 bases outside the gene matches. Germline CDR1 is MDHEN and CDR2 is SYDVKM.

The rearrangement joins TRBV5-1 to TRBJ1-3, with TRBD1 as a possible D gene (6 bases). The CDR3 runs 14 residues. Per the germline V gene, CDR1 is SGHRS and CDR2 is YFSETQ. V lost 1 base and J lost 4, with 9 bases in between. DNA of the CDR3: TGCGCCAGCAGCTTGACAGGGCAAGGAAACACCATATATTTT. Residues: CASSLTGQGNTIYF.

The rearrangement links TRBV27 to TRBJ1-6; perhaps TRBD1 as D (6 bases). The CDR3 is made up of 15 amino acids. Germline values: CDR1 MNHEY, CDR2 SMNVEV (reference sequence). The germline V and J ends were trimmed by 6 bases and 5 bases, with 14 bases remaining between them. The CDR3 protein is CASSPFTGNNSPLHF. The CDR3 DNA follows: TGTGCCAGCAGCCCCTTCACAGGGAATAATTCACCCCTCCACTTT.

The rearrangement joins TRBV19 to TRBJ1-2; TRBD1 aligns across 9 bases. J lost 3 bases, V lost 3 bases, and 5 bases had no gene match. The germline V gene encodes CDR1 LNHDA and CDR2 SQIVND (reference sequence). The CDR3 is 15 amino acids. CDR3 coding DNA: TGTGCCAGTAGTATCAGGACAGGGGAGGACTATGGCTACACCTTC. Protein product: CASSIRTGEDYGYTF.

The chain is built from TRBV5-1 and TRBJ1-5; 11 bases are shared with TRBD1. In germline, CDR1 is SGHRS, CDR2 YFSETQ. There are 15 residues in the CDR3. V lost 0 bases to trimming and J lost 7 bases; unmatched junction nucleotides: 3. CDR3 loop: CASSLGGTGGQPQHF. The CDR3 region has the DNA TGCGCCAGCAGCTTGGGCGGGACAGGGGGGCAGCCCCAGCATTTT. Based on the CDR3 plus reference TRBV5-1 and TRBJ1-5, the full variable domain is KAGVTQTPRYLIKTRGQQVTLSCSPISGHRSVSWYQQTPGQGLQFLFEYFSETQRNKGNFPGRFSGRQFSNSRSEMNVSTLELGDSALYLCASSLGGTGGQPQHFGDGTRLSIL.

The chain couples TRBV12-3 or TRBV12-4 to TRBJ1-1; the D is unclear. The CDR3 runs to 12 residues. V lost 2 bases and J 11 bases, leaving 12 bases between the germline ends. The CDR3 bases are TGTGCCAGCAGTTTATTTGGGGAGGTCGCTTTCTTT. Its protein product is CASSLFGEVAFF.